This TCR beta chain stems from a study of blood T cell repertoires in COVID-19. TCRdb's table, derived via immunoSEQ multiplex PCR, lists solely in-frame clones and lacks some. The sample shows tens of thousands of clones, around 88% of them seen only once. This clone was picked up a small number of times. This TCR was recovered from an elderly woman with acute or convalescent COVID-19. Input material: peripheral blood.

Here the CDR3 reads CASSLPGSSRNEKLFF. The DNA for the CDR3 is TGTGCCAGCTCACTTCCGGGATCCTCCCGGAATGAAAAACTGTTTTTT. The chain couples TRBV18 to TRBJ1-4; the D is unclear. Trimming stripped 4 bases from V and 5 bases from J, with 17 bases between. Germline CDR1 KGHSH, CDR2 LQKENI. The CDR3 spans 16 residues.